The 22 T cell receptor beta chains given below trace back to one sample, sequenced in a study of T cell clusters in autoimmune cytopenias. TRB rearrangements were amplified by touch-down multiplex PCR with mixed TRB-A/B primers. TCRdb reprocessed the multiplex PCR reads and reports one entry per CDR3 protein, with no DNA. The sample table includes about 15,000 distinct CDR3 sequences. TRB was amplified from approximately 250 ng of peripheral blood genomic DNA per sample. The sequenced sample was peripheral blood. The receptors shown here come from a human donor with an autoimmune cytopenia or autoimmune hepatitis (not recorded which).

The chain combines TRBV6-5 with TRBJ1-2; TCRdb's D call, TRBD1, is unchecked because there is no DNA. Germline V lookup: CDR1 MNHEY, CDR2 SVGAGI. The length of the CDR3 is 14 residues. The CDR3 loop reads CASSYRKHPDGYTF.

The chain has TRBV18 and TRBJ1-5. Germline V lookup: CDR1 KGHSH, CDR2 LQKENI. The CDR3 sequence is 15 residues long. The CDR3 loop is CASSQAAGPGQPQHF.

This chain links TRBV12-3 or TRBV12-4 with TRBJ1-6; the D call of TRBD1 rests on TCRdb alone, since no DNA is present to check it. The CDR3 extends over 14 amino acids. This CDR3 is CASSFRDSRSPLHF.

The rearrangement uses TRBV20-1 and TRBJ2-1; TCRdb's D gene call, TRBD2, goes unchecked for lack of DNA. The germline V gene encodes CDR1 DFQATT and CDR2 SNEGSKA (reference sequence). This CDR3 has 12 residues. CDR3 protein: CSARDSGPKAFF.

In terms of frequency, this clonotype is medium-sized. V usage is TRBV29-1 and J usage is TRBJ1-2; absent DNA, TCRdb's TRBD1 call cannot be checked. This CDR3 has 12 amino acids. Germline assignment: CDR1 SQVTM and CDR2 ANQGSEA. The CDR3 reads CSGGDRGGGYTF.

The chain employs TRBV19 and TRBJ1-1. CDR3 size: 18 residues. Germline V gene lookup returns CDR1 LNHDA and CDR2 SQIVND (reference sequence). CDR3 in amino acids: CASSTTPPGRISGTEAFF.

This clonotype is medium-sized (0.01 to 0.1%) by frequency. The rearrangement joins TRBV6-5 to TRBJ2-3. Germline V gene data show CDR1 as MNHEY and CDR2 as SVGAGI. The CDR3 is 15 residues long. The CDR3 sequence: CASSFSGLRTDTQYF.

The rearrangement links TRBV15 to TRBJ2-1. This CDR3 spans 13 amino acids. Germline V gene sequence: CDR1 LNHNV, CDR2 YYDKDF (reference sequence). The CDR3 region is CATSKITSNEQFF. Full variable domain (missing parts from reference TRBV15 and TRBJ2-1): DAMVIQNPRYQVTQFGKPVTLSCSQTLNHNVMYWYQQKSSQAPKLLFHYYDKDFNNEADTPDNFQSRRPNTSFCFLDIRSPGLGDTAMYLCATSKITSNEQFFGPGTRLTVL.

This chain links TRBV5-6 with TRBJ2-5; TCRdb returns TRBD1, unconfirmable since there is no DNA. The CDR3 totals 16 residues. Germline V gene lookup returns CDR1 SGHDT and CDR2 YYEEEE. This CDR3 reads CASSLNRGALQETQYF.

The CDR3 region is CASSKRWKETQYF. The chain carries TRBV7-6 and TRBJ2-5. CDR3 size: 13 residues. CDR1 is SGHVS, CDR2 FNYEAQ, per germline.

In terms of frequency, this clonotype is medium-sized. This chain uses TRBV19 with TRBJ2-7; TCRdb gives TRBD1 as the D gene, but with no DNA this cannot be confirmed. Germline lookup yields CDR1 LNHDA and CDR2 SQIVND (reference sequence). The CDR3 spans 15 residues. This chain's CDR3 is CASSMGEGAAYEQYF.

This sequence joins TRBV18 and TRBJ1-4; no DNA is available, so the TRBD1 call from TCRdb remains unchecked. Germline CDR1 is KGHSH and CDR2 is LQKENI. The CDR3 loop spans 15 amino acids. This chain's CDR3 is CASSSTRVFNEKLFF.

The chain employs TRBV6-4 and TRBJ2-3; with no DNA, the TCRdb D assignment of TRBD2 cannot be verified. Per germline, CDR1 MRHNA and CDR2 SNTAGT. The CDR3 sequence is 18 residues long. CDR3 amino acids: CASSYPSLGGGAKDTQYF.

The chain links TRBV27 to TRBJ1-5. Germline V CDR1 and CDR2: MNHEY, SMNVEV (reference sequence). CDR3 length: 13 residues. The chain's CDR3 is CASSYRGNQPQHF.

The V call is TRBV29-1, the J call TRBJ2-5; the D gene TCRdb calls, TRBD2, cannot be checked with no DNA. CDR1 and CDR2 from the germline V gene are SQVTM and ANQGSEA. This CDR3 has 13 residues. Here the CDR3 reads CSVLTGPGETQYF.

The rearrangement joins TRBV5-1 to TRBJ2-3; TCRdb selects TRBD1, and the lack of DNA leaves this call unchecked. The CDR3 is made up of 14 amino acids. Germline V gene sequence: CDR1 SGHRS, CDR2 YFSETQ. CDR3 sequence reads: CASTNGGSTDTQYF.

V usage is TRBV5-5 and J usage is TRBJ2-5; TCRdb designates TRBD1, a call that cannot be tested without DNA. CDR3 length: 14 residues. The germline V gene encodes CDR1 SGHKS and CDR2 YYEKEE (reference sequence). CDR3 in amino acids: CASSSPGRNLPQYF.

V is TRBV27 and J is TRBJ1-1; the D call of TRBD1 rests on TCRdb alone, since no DNA is present to check it. Germline CDR1 is MNHEY and CDR2 is SMNVEV (reference sequence). This CDR3 has 15 amino acids. This CDR3 reads CASSLSGQRNTEAFF.

This chain uses TRBV12-3 or TRBV12-4 with TRBJ2-2; TCRdb calls TRBD2, which cannot be checked without DNA. The CDR3 length is 19 residues. The CDR3 sequence: CASSPPVQLENFHTGELFF.

The rearrangement links TRBV7-2 to TRBJ2-2. Germline loops: CDR1 SGHTA, CDR2 FQGNSA. The CDR3 runs 14 residues. This CDR3 reads CASSLITGTGELFF.

Frequency places this clonotype as medium-sized. The V call is TRBV6-5, the J call TRBJ1-6. CDR1 MNHEY and CDR2 SVGAGI come from the germline V gene. This CDR3 comprises 12 residues. Here the CDR3 reads CASRENNSPLHF.

This chain connects TRBV7-6 to TRBJ1-3. Germline V gives CDR1 SGHVS, CDR2 FNYEAQ. The CDR3 is 16 residues long. This CDR3 reads CASSLAIQRSGNTIYF.